One and the same sample provided the 3 T cell receptor beta chains below, sequenced in a study of T cells in Graves' hyperthyroidism and ophthalmopathy. What was amplified from RNA transcripts were TCR beta CDR3 regions. First-round RT-PCR of the TCR CDR3 relied on the HTBI primer set. One entry per CDR3 protein, called by TCRdb with MiXCR from the multiplex PCR reads. The sample has about 380,000 distinct CDR3 sequences, around 14% seen once; the top ten hold approximately 10%. The source material was blood. The source of these receptors is a woman aged 60 to 75 with Graves' hyperthyroidism.

Concerning this clonotype itself: One end of the junction does not line up with germline, which may come from a read error. The chain combines TRBV4-1 with TRBJ2-7; D not certain. CDR3 length: 16 residues. Germline V gene data show CDR1 as MGHRA and CDR2 as YSYEKL. The CDR3: CTSSQVPGSLRYEQYF. The CDR3 region has the DNA TGCACCAGCAGCCAAGTACCGGGCTCCCTTCGCTACGAGCAGTACTTC.

There are many counts of this clonotype. The DNA for the CDR3 is TGTGCCAGCAGTGCTGGTTTCAACACAGATACGCAGTATTTT. Encoded protein: CASSAGFNTDTQYF. The chain recombines TRBV2 with TRBJ2-3; D is ambiguous. Trimming cost V 4 bases and J 2 bases, with 10 bases left between them. The germline V gene encodes CDR1 SNHLY and CDR2 FYNNEI. This CDR3 region has 14 residues.

Ten or more counts support this clonotype. The chain carries TRBV7-9 and TRBJ2-7; 10 bases line up with TRBD2. The CDR3 runs 17 residues. V dropped 5 bases and J dropped 4; count of bases not matched to a gene: 14. Per germline, CDR1 SEHNR and CDR2 FQNEAQ (reference sequence). The CDR3 loop is CASSHSAPSGSPYEQYF. CDR3 coding DNA: TGTGCCAGCAGCCACTCCGCCCCTAGCGGGAGTCCGTACGAGCAGTACTTC.